Listed below are T cell receptor beta chains from one sample, sequenced in a study of T cell responses to AZD1222 COVID-19 vaccine. Generated by immunoSEQ multiplex PCR, the TCRdb table keeps only in-frame clones and is missing some. The profile covers 140,000 or so clones, with about 91% appearing a single time and under 3.5% taken by the ten largest. The material sequenced was peripheral blood, taken on day 0 of AZD1222 vaccination. These receptors were taken from an adult in good health. The CDR3 runs from the conserved cysteine through the conserved F or W. Each record gives: J gene, CDR3 length, V gene, CDR3 protein.

J: TRBJ1-4; length: 17; V: TRBV18; CDR3: CASSPGQGVRGGEKLFF
J: TRBJ2-2; length: 17; V: TRBV5-8; CDR3: CASSLGTGLAGTGELFF
J: TRBJ2-1; length: 16; V: TRBV4-2; CDR3: CASSQESTSGYNEQFF
J: TRBJ2-7; length: 12; V: TRBV18; CDR3: CASSPEAYEQYF
J: TRBJ1-6; length: 15; V: TRBV21-1; CDR3: CASSKDFFKDSPLHF
J: TRBJ2-2; length: 15; V: TRBV24-1; CDR3: CATSDPVRYTGELFF
J: TRBJ2-1; length: 13; V: TRBV14; CDR3: CASSQDNYNEQFF
J: TRBJ1-1; length: 15; V: TRBV5-1; CDR3: CASSLVRERVAEAFF
J: TRBJ2-5; length: 15; V: TRBV5-5; CDR3: CASSTERESRGTQYF
J: TRBJ1-1; length: 16; V: TRBV6-5; CDR3: CASSYSFGVFNTEAFF
J: TRBJ2-4; length: 12; V: TRBV9; CDR3: CASSVEENIQYF
J: TRBJ2-1; length: 15; V: TRBV9; CDR3: CASRETGGMYNEQFF
J: TRBJ1-3; length: 14; V: TRBV5-4; CDR3: CASSLAGGGNTIYF
J: TRBJ2-1; length: 15; V: TRBV6-5; CDR3: CASSSQGARYNEQFF
J: TRBJ2-7; length: 15; V: TRBV6-4; CDR3: CASSVGAGASYEQYF
J: TRBJ2-1; length: 17; V: TRBV4-2; CDR3: CASSQGMTSGRVDEQFF
J: TRBJ2-7; length: 14; V: TRBV28; CDR3: CASSPTGSSYEQYF
J: TRBJ1-5; length: 14; V: TRBV5-8; CDR3: CASRLGGFGQPQHF
J: TRBJ1-2; length: 16; V: TRBV24-1; CDR3: CATSDKGEDRRYGYTF
J: TRBJ1-1; length: 14; V: TRBV19; CDR3: CASRKGAQNTEAFF
J: TRBJ2-1; length: 15; V: TRBV6-2/TRBV6-3; CDR3: CASSKSGERSNEQFF
J: TRBJ1-5; length: 15; V: TRBV28; CDR3: CASTMTTGRDQPQHF
J: TRBJ1-1; length: 12; V: TRBV12-3/TRBV12-4; CDR3: CASSSTPAEAFF
J: TRBJ1-5; length: 13; V: TRBV19; CDR3: CASKDTTNQPQHF
J: TRBJ1-3; length: 14; V: TRBV19; CDR3: CASTFVGDRNTIYF
J: TRBJ2-1; length: 20; V: TRBV6-2/TRBV6-3; CDR3: CASSYSISSSAGASYNEQFF
J: TRBJ2-2; length: 15; V: TRBV5-6; CDR3: CASNVQGRNTGELFF
J: TRBJ1-1; length: 12; V: TRBV28; CDR3: CASLSLNTEAFF
J: TRBJ2-7; length: 19; V: TRBV4-1; CDR3: CASSQAAGTSGRERYEQYF
J: TRBJ2-7; length: 15; V: TRBV4-2; CDR3: CASSQARQGTYEQYF
J: TRBJ2-5; length: 13; V: TRBV12-5; CDR3: CASAQFPEETQYF
J: TRBJ2-1; length: 16; V: TRBV7-2; CDR3: CASSLVSGIPYNEQFF
J: TRBJ1-5; length: 16; V: TRBV19; CDR3: CASTNRWGKSNQPQHF
J: TRBJ2-2; length: 16; V: TRBV6-4; CDR3: CASSEIAGFTPGELFF
J: TRBJ2-5; length: 15; V: TRBV4-1; CDR3: CASSHLPGSQETQYF
J: TRBJ1-4; length: 15; V: TRBV24-1; CDR3: CATSGDRGPNEKLFF
J: TRBJ2-2; length: 16; V: TRBV6-2/TRBV6-3; CDR3: CASSYSRVIGTGELFF
J: TRBJ2-3; length: 14; V: TRBV29-1; CDR3: CSVELASGSSTQYF
J: TRBJ2-1; length: 17; V: TRBV5-3; CDR3: CARSFSKSGRALNEQFF
J: TRBJ2-3; length: 11; V: TRBV6-1; CDR3: CASSDRDTQYF
J: TRBJ2-5; length: 13; V: TRBV18; CDR3: CASSPGVGETQYF
J: TRBJ1-6; length: 13; V: TRBV19; CDR3: CASTAVYNSPLHF
J: TRBJ1-1; length: 13; V: TRBV24-1; CDR3: CATSVAGNTEAFF
J: TRBJ2-7; length: 15; V: TRBV6-5; CDR3: CASRALDRASFEQYF
J: TRBJ2-1; length: 16; V: TRBV6-4; CDR3: CASSDTTGSSYNEQFF
J: TRBJ2-6; length: 16; V: TRBV28; CDR3: CASKDSSLSGANVLTF
J: TRBJ1-5; length: 13; V: TRBV6-5; CDR3: CASSYSPGQPQHF
J: TRBJ1-1; length: 14; V: TRBV3-1/TRBV3-2; CDR3: CASSLRGGGTEAFF
J: TRBJ1-4; length: 12; V: TRBV10-3; CDR3: CAISEGSEKLFF
J: TRBJ2-5; length: 13; V: TRBV11-3; CDR3: CASSPGQGETQYF
J: TRBJ1-1; length: 12; V: TRBV27; CDR3: CASSLGGGMAFF
J: TRBJ1-6; length: 12; V: TRBV30; CDR3: CAWSPRNSPLHF
J: TRBJ2-3; length: 16; V: TRBV19; CDR3: CASSTKTGWMTDTQYF
J: TRBJ1-2; length: 14; V: TRBV18; CDR3: CASSPRDSNYGYTF